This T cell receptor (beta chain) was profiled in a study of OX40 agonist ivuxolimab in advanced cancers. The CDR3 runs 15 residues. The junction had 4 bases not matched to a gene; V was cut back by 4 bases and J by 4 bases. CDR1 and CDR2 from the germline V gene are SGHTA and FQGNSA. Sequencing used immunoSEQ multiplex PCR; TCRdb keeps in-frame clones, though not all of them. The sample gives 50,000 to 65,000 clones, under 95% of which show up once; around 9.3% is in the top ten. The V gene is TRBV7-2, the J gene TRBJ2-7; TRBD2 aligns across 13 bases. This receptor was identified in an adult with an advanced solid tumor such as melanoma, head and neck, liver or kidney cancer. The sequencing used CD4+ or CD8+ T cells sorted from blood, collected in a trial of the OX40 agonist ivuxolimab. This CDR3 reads CASSSWTSGSYEQYF. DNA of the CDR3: TGTGCCAGCAGCTCCTGGACTAGCGGGAGTTACGAGCAGTACTTC.